One and the same sample provided the 26 T cell receptor beta chains below, sequenced in a study of cytomegalovirus exposure and HLA in healthy donors (dated by TCRdb to 2016 to 2017). Library method: the immunoSEQ multiplex PCR assay. The multiplex PCR relied on a mix of 60 forward primers for TCR Vbeta segments and 13 reverse primers for TCR Jbeta segments. TCRdb obtained this table from immuneACCESS and retained in-frame rearrangements with V and J assigned. These tables miss some clones; where compared with another copy, unresolved V genes account for less than half of the shortfall, and the remainder is unexplained. This sample has approximately 120,000 clones in its table, and around 75% of those were observed once. In total, the top ten clones hold under 5.5% of the sample. What was sequenced was PBMCs. The receptors stem from a man aged 60-69 years in good health and CMV-seropositive.

The gene calls are TRBV11-2 and TRBJ1-6; possibly TRBD1 for D (6 bases). CDR1 is SGHAT, CDR2 FQNNGV, per germline. The V and J ends lost 5 bases and 10 bases respectively, with 12 bases between them. The CDR3 runs to 13 residues. As DNA, the CDR3 is TGTGCCAGCAGCACCACAGGGCGGTCACCCCTCCACTTT. It yields the protein CASSTTGRSPLHF.

This rearrangement joins TRBV2 to TRBJ1-1, with D unclear. Germline lookup yields CDR1 SNHLY and CDR2 FYNNEI. The CDR3 is made up of 14 amino acids. V lost 2 bases, J lost 6 bases, and 13 bases lay in between. CDR3 sequence reads: CASSERRSRAEAFF. The DNA of the CDR3 is TGTGCCAGCAGTGAACGTCGAAGTAGAGCTGAAGCTTTCTTT.

The chain links TRBV7-9 to TRBJ1-1; 7 nucleotides align to TRBD1. The CDR3 runs 19 residues. CDR1 is SEHNR and CDR2 is FQNEAQ in the germline V gene (reference sequence). V dropped 6 bases and J dropped 1; count of bases not matched to a gene: 20. This chain's CDR3 is CASRKVGTYPWTGNTEAFF. CDR3 nucleotides: TGTGCCAGCAGAAAAGTAGGTACTTACCCTTGGACAGGGAACACTGAAGCTTTCTTT.

V gene TRBV27 combines with J gene TRBJ1-1; D is ambiguous. Per the germline V gene, CDR1 is MNHEY and CDR2 is SMNVEV (reference sequence). This CDR3 is 12 amino acids long. Trimming took off 2 bases at V and 6 bases at J, with 7 bases between the two ends. The CDR3 DNA sequence: TGTGCCAGCAGTTTAGAGGGCGCTGAAGCTTTCTTT. Residues: CASSLEGAEAFF.

This chain links TRBV15 with TRBJ1-1; no clear D. The germline V gene encodes CDR1 LNHNV and CDR2 YYDKDF (reference sequence). CDR3 length equals 15 residues. The V end lost 1 base, the J end lost 0 bases, and 9 bases lay between the germline ends. This chain's CDR3 is CATSRGRVLNTEAFF. The CDR3 bases are TGTGCCACCAGCAGAGGGCGGGTGCTGAACACTGAAGCTTTCTTT.

The rearrangement links TRBV7-2 to TRBJ1-6; 8 bases map to TRBD1. Germline lookup yields CDR1 SGHTA and CDR2 FQGNSA. This CDR3 spans 14 amino acids. V lost 3 bases to trimming and J lost 13 bases; unmatched junction nucleotides: 8. This CDR3 is CASSFQGAAPPLHF. As DNA, the CDR3 is TGTGCCAGCAGCTTTCAGGGGGCCGCCCCCCCCCTCCACTTT. Full variable domain (missing parts from reference TRBV7-2 and TRBJ1-6): GAGVSQSPSNKVTEKGKDVELRCDPISGHTALYWYRQSLGQGLEFLIYFQGNSAPDKSGLPSDRFSAERTGGSVSTLTIQRTQQEDSAVYLCASSFQGAAPPLHFGNGTRLTVT.

The chain links TRBV5-1 to TRBJ2-7; TRBD1 matches 7 bases. Germline V gives CDR1 SGHRS, CDR2 YFSETQ. V trimming: 4 bases; J trimming: 6 bases; junction bases outside the gene matches: 13. The CDR3 extends over 15 amino acids. CDR3 residues: CASSRQPGTDSEQYF. The DNA of the CDR3 is TGCGCCAGCAGCCGACAACCTGGGACAGACTCCGAGCAGTACTTC.

J is TRBJ2-7 and V is TRBV30, with a possible D match to TRBD1 (5 bases). V was clipped by 0 bases and J by 5 bases, with 14 bases between them. CDR3 length equals 14 residues. Germline CDR1 and CDR2: GTSNPN and SVGIG (reference sequence). In DNA, the CDR3 is TGTGCCTGGAGTGTATCGGCAGGGTTCGACGAGCAGTACTTC. Amino acids: CAWSVSAGFDEQYF.

The chain recombines TRBV5-4 with TRBJ1-4; 9 positions agree with TRBD1. J gave up 4 bases and V 4 bases, and 5 bases lay outside the gene matches. The length of the CDR3 is 15 residues. CDR1 is SGHNT, CDR2 YYREEE, per germline (reference sequence). The CDR3 here is CASSQQGALNEKLFF. CDR3 nucleotides: TGTGCCAGCAGCCAACAGGGGGCCCTTAATGAAAAACTGTTTTTT.

The CDR3 nucleotides read TGTGCCAGCAGTTTAGCAGGGAGGGACATTTATAGCAATCAGCCCCAGCATTTT. Its protein is CASSLAGRDIYSNQPQHF. The V gene is TRBV28, the J gene TRBJ1-5; tentatively, D is TRBD1 (6 bases). Germline V gene data show CDR1 as MDHEN and CDR2 as SYDVKM. Trimming shortened V by 2 bases and J by 0 bases, and 17 bases separated the two germline ends. This CDR3 has 18 residues.

This clone is a singleton in its sample. Here the CDR3 reads CASSDHWSYTGELFF. The CDR3 coding sequence is TGTGCCAGCAGTGACCACTGGTCTTACACCGGGGAGCTGTTTTTT. V is TRBV6-1 and J is TRBJ2-2; D remains unclear. V was pared by 3 bases and J by 3 bases, with 11 bases between. CDR3 length: 15 residues. The germline gives CDR1 MNHNS, CDR2 SASEGT.

The chain is built from TRBV19 and TRBJ1-1; D call uncertain. The V gene lost 9 bases and the J gene lost 3 bases, with 14 bases spanning the gap. Germline assignment: CDR1 LNHDA and CDR2 SQIVND (reference sequence). The CDR3 is 13 amino acids. CDR3 DNA sequence: TGTGCCAGCTCGCGCAACCGGGACACTGAAGCTTTCTTT. It is translated as CASSRNRDTEAFF.

V usage is TRBV5-8 and J usage is TRBJ2-1; tentative D call: TRBD1 (5 bases). The germline CDR1 and CDR2 sequences are SGHTS and YDEGEE. Trimming removed 3 bases from V and 8 bases from J, with 9 bases in between. The CDR3 has 12 amino acids. CDR3 in DNA: TGTGCCAGCAGCTCTGACAGTTATGAGCAGTTCTTC. Translated: CASSSDSYEQFF.

The chain uses TRBV29-1 and TRBJ2-5; TRBD2 aligns across 14 bases. This CDR3 region has 14 residues. The V segment lost 6 bases and the J segment 11 bases; nucleotides outside the gene matches: 11. Germline loops: CDR1 SQVTM, CDR2 ANQGSEA. CDR3 nucleotide sequence: TGCAGCGTGATGACTAGCGGGGGGGCGGTGGAGCAGTACTTC. It specifies CSVMTSGGAVEQYF.

This clone has just a few counts. V is TRBV25-1 and J is TRBJ2-6; 7 bases are a match to TRBD1. The junction had 8 bases not matched to a gene; V was cut back by 6 bases and J by 3 bases. Germline-derived CDR1 and CDR2 are MGHDK and SYGVNS. The length of the CDR3 is 16 residues. CDR3 sequence (DNA): TGTGCCAGCAGGGAGACAGGGACCTTTGGGGCCAACGTCCTGACTTTC. Its translation is CASRETGTFGANVLTF. Looking up the rest from reference TRBV25-1 and TRBJ2-6 gives the full variable domain: EADIYQTPRYLVIGTGKKITLECSQTMGHDKMYWYQQDPGMELHLIHYSYGVNSTEKGDLSSESTVSRIRTEHFPLTLESARPSHTSQYLCASRETGTFGANVLTFGAGSRLTVL.

Only one count was recorded for this clone. This chain connects TRBV4-2 to TRBJ1-2; 8 nucleotides agree with TRBD1. The CDR3 is 15 amino acids. The junction had 7 bases not matched to a gene; V was cut back by 4 bases and J by 3 bases. The germline CDR1 and CDR2 sequences are LGHNA and YNFKEQ. This chain's CDR3 is CASSLRAGGDYGYTF. CDR3 in DNA: TGTGCCAGCAGCCTTAGGGCAGGGGGCGACTATGGCTACACCTTC.

V and J are TRBV27 and TRBJ1-1; D perhaps matches TRBD1 (6 bases). The CDR3 totals 15 residues. CDR1 is MNHEY and CDR2 is SMNVEV in the germline V gene (reference sequence). Trimming removed 7 bases at V and 1 base at J, with 16 bases between. The CDR3 sequence: CASTVRTGTNTEAFF. CDR3 sequence (DNA): TGTGCCAGCACCGTCCGTACAGGGACGAACACTGAAGCTTTCTTT.

The chain carries TRBV11-1 and TRBJ2-5, with no clear D. CDR3 length: 12 amino acids. Germline V gives CDR1 SGHAT, CDR2 FQDESV (reference sequence). Between the trimmed V and J ends, which lost 5 bases and 5 bases, there was a span of 9 bases. The CDR3 DNA follows: TGTGCCAGCAGCCTCCCACTGGAGACCCAGTACTTC. This sequence encodes CASSLPLETQYF.

The V and J genes are TRBV6-4 and TRBJ2-6; maybe TRBD1 (5 bases). CDR1 and CDR2 from the germline V gene are MRHNA and SNTAGT. V shed 5 bases and J shed 0 bases, with 8 bases lying between them. The CDR3 loop spans 15 amino acids. In DNA, the CDR3 is TGTGCCAGCAGTTACGACAGCTCTGGGGCCAACGTCCTGACTTTC. Its translation is CASSYDSSGANVLTF.

V gene TRBV4-1 combines with J gene TRBJ2-1; 9 bases match TRBD2. The CDR3 runs 17 residues. CDR1 MGHRA and CDR2 YSYEKL come from the germline V gene. After removal of 4 bases from V and 0 bases from J, the junction contained 7 bases not matched to a gene. The CDR3 spells CASSPRLAGISYNEQFF. The CDR3 nucleotides read TGCGCCAGCAGCCCACGGCTAGCGGGGATCTCCTACAATGAGCAGTTCTTC.

The rearrangement links TRBV5-6 to TRBJ2-7; 7 nucleotides match TRBD1. The V gene end was trimmed by 2 bases and the J gene end by 2 bases; junction bases not matched to a gene: 7. The length of the CDR3 is 15 residues. The V gene's germline CDR1 is SGHDT and CDR2 YYEEEE. This chain's CDR3 is CASSFNDRVAYEQYF. The CDR3 bases are TGTGCCAGCAGCTTTAACGACAGGGTGGCCTACGAGCAGTACTTC.

The chain recombines TRBV4-2 with TRBJ2-5, with 8 bases that match TRBD1. V trimming: 2 bases; J trimming: 4 bases; junction bases outside the gene matches: 9. The germline V gene encodes CDR1 LGHNA and CDR2 YNFKEQ. The CDR3 is 16 amino acids. CDR3 region: CASSQNVQGAGETQYF. CDR3 DNA: TGTGCCAGCAGCCAAAACGTCCAGGGGGCAGGAGAGACCCAGTACTTC.

The chain employs TRBV5-1 and TRBJ2-2, with D unclear. Germline loops: CDR1 SGHRS, CDR2 YFSETQ. The CDR3 is made up of 14 amino acids. Between the trimmed V and J ends, which lost 1 base and 2 bases, there was a span of 6 bases. The CDR3 region is CASSLFTNTGELFF. The CDR3 nucleotides read TGCGCCAGCAGCTTGTTTACAAACACCGGGGAGCTGTTTTTT.

This chain uses TRBV5-3 with TRBJ1-5; D perhaps matches TRBD1 (5 bases). TRBV5-3 is an ORF for which the function is uncertain. Trimming left V 2 bases short and J 2 bases short, with 14 bases between. The CDR3 spans 16 residues. Here the CDR3 DNA reads TGTGCCAGAAGCTTTAATAGGGGTTGTGGCAATCAGCCCCAGCATTTT. As protein: CARSFNRGCGNQPQHF.

This clone was detected once. The rearrangement links TRBV5-1 to TRBJ1-3, with D maybe TRBD1 (5 bases). V shed 4 bases and J shed 4 bases, with 12 bases lying between them. From germline, CDR1 is SGHRS and CDR2 YFSETQ. The CDR3 consists of 14 residues. CDR3 DNA sequence: TGCGCCAGCAGCCACGGGGGGACGGGAAACACCATATATTTT. This translates into CASSHGGTGNTIYF. The whole variable domain, filled in from reference TRBV5-1 and TRBJ1-3, reads KAGVTQTPRYLIKTRGQQVTLSCSPISGHRSVSWYQQTPGQGLQFLFEYFSETQRNKGNFPGRFSGRQFSNSRSEMNVSTLELGDSALYLCASSHGGTGNTIYFGEGSWLTVV.

This chain joins TRBV11-3 and TRBJ1-1, with D unresolved. This CDR3 is 13 amino acids long. Germline-derived CDR1 and CDR2 are SGHNT and YENEEA. V was clipped by 5 bases and J by 2 bases, with 9 bases between them. The CDR3 bases are TGTGCCAGCAGCCGCGGGGTAAACACTGAAGCTTTCTTT. This codes for CASSRGVNTEAFF.